A single sample is the source of the 4 T cell receptor beta chains below, sequenced in a study of T cells after yellow fever vaccination (dated by TCRdb to about 2019). The library came from 5' RACE. The instrument was an Illumina NovaSeq 6000. The public reads were reprocessed in TCRdb via fastp at Q25 and MiXCR, keeping in-frame beta chains. Records with the same CDR3 protein are collapsed into one entry carrying the most frequent genes and DNA. For this sample the table gives some 260,000 distinct CDR3 sequences, of which about 5.2% were detected only once. The ten most abundant clones make up less than 3.5% of the sample. The treatment or condition label corresponds to: live attenuated yellow fever vaccine strain. The sequencing here drew on CD4+ T cells sorted from PBMCs, taken on the day of the yellow fever booster vaccination. All receptors come from a man between 18 and 35 years old who received the YFV17D yellow fever vaccine.

This clonotype has just a few counts. V gene TRBV5-1 combines with J gene TRBJ2-3; D is uncertain. This CDR3 is 14 amino acids long. V was cut by 2 bases and J by 2 bases, with 9 bases left in between. Germline CDR1 SGHRS, CDR2 YFSETQ. The DNA for the CDR3 is TGCGCCAGCAGCTTAGTCGGGCTCACAGATACGCAGTATTTT. Translating it yields CASSLVGLTDTQYF.

The chain employs TRBV20-1 and TRBJ2-7; either TRBD1 or TRBD2 may fit D (5 bases each). In germline, CDR1 is DFQATT, CDR2 SNEGSKA (reference sequence). V was trimmed by 1 base and J by 3 bases, leaving 13 bases between them. This CDR3 is built from 14 residues. DNA of the CDR3: TGCAGTGCTAGAGCCCCGCTGGGGGTCTACGAGCAGTACTTC. As protein: CSARAPLGVYEQYF.

This clonotype was seen more than once but under ten times. The rearrangement uses TRBV7-6 and TRBJ1-3; 11 bases are a match to TRBD1. CDR3 length equals 18 residues. Unmatched junction bases numbered 9, after V lost 5 bases and J lost 0 bases. The germline V gene encodes CDR1 SGHVS and CDR2 FNYEAQ. This CDR3 is CASSQGQGGSNSGNTIYF. DNA of the CDR3: TGTGCCAGCAGCCAGGGACAGGGGGGCTCAAACTCTGGAAACACCATATATTTT.

The chain couples TRBV19 to TRBJ1-1, with a possible D match to TRBD1 (6 bases). V lost 5 bases, J lost 3 bases, and 25 bases lay in between. The CDR3 is 18 residues long. CDR1 and CDR2 (germline): LNHDA, SQIVND (reference sequence). CDR3 nucleotide sequence: TGTGCCAGTAGTCTACCGACAGGTCCTAAAAGAACTTACACTGAAGCTTTCTTT. Residues: CASSLPTGPKRTYTEAFF.